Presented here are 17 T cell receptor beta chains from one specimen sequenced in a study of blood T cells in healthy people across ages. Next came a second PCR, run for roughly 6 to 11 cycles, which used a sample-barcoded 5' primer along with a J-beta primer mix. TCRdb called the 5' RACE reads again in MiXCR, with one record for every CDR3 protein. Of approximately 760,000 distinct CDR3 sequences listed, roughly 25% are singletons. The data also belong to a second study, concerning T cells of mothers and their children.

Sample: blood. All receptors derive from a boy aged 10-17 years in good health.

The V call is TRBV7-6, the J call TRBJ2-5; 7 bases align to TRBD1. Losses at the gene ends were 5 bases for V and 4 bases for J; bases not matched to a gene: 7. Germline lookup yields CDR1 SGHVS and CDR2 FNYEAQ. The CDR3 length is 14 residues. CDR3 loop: CASSPIGGRETQYF. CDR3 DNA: TGTGCCAGCAGCCCCATAGGGGGCAGAGAGACCCAGTACTTC.

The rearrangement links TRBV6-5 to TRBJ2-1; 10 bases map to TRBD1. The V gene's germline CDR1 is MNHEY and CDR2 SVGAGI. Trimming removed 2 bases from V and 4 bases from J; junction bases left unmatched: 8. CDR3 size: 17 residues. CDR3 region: CASSYPRDRGLYNEQFF. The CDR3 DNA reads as TGTGCCAGCAGTTACCCTAGGGACAGGGGACTGTACAATGAGCAGTTCTTC.

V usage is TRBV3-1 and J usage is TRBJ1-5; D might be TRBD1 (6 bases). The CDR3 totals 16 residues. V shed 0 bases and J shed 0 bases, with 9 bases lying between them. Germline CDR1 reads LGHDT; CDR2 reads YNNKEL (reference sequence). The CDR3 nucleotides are TGTGCCAGCAGCCAAGATTTGGGGGCTAGCAATCAGCCCCAGCATTTT. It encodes CASSQDLGASNQPQHF.

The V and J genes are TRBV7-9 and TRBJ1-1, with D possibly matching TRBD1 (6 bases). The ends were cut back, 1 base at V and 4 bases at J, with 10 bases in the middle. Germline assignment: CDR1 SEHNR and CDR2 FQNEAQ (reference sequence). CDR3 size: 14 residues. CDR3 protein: CASSLELGATEAFF. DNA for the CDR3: TGTGCCAGCAGCTTAGAATTGGGGGCCACTGAAGCTTTCTTT.

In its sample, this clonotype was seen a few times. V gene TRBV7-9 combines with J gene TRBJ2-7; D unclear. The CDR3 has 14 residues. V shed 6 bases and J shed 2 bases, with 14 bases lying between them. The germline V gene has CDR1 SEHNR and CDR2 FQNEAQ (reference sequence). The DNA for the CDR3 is TGTGCCAGCAGTGAACCCGAGAGACCCTACGAGCAGTACTTC. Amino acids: CASSEPERPYEQYF.

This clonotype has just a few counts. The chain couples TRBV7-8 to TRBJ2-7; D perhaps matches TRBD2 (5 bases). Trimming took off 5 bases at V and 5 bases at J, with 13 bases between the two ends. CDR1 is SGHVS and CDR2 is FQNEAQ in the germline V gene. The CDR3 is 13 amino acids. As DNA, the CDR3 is TGTGCCAGCAGCCCAGGAGGAGACGACGAGCAGTACTTC. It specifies CASSPGGDDEQYF.

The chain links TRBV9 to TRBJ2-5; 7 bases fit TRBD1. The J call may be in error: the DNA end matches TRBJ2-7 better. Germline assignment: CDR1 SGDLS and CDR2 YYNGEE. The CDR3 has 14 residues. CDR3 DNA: TGTGCCAGCAGCAAAAGACAGGGCCCCTACGAGCAGTACTTC. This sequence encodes CASSKRQGPYEQYF.

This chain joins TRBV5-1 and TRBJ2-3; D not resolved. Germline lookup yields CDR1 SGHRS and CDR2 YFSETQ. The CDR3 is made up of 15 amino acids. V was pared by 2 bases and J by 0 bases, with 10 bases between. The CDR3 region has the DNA TGCGCCAGCAGCTTTGACGGATCTAGCACAGATACGCAGTATTTT. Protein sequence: CASSFDGSSTDTQYF.

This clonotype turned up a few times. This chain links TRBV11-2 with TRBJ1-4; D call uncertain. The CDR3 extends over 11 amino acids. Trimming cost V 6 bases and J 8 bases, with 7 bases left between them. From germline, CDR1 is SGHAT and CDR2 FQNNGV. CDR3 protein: CASRGKEKLFF. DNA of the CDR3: TGTGCCAGCAGGGGGAAAGAAAAACTGTTTTTT.

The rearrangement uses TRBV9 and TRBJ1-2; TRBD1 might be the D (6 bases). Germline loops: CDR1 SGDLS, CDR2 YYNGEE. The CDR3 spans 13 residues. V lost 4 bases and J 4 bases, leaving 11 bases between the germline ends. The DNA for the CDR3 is TGTGCCAGCAGCACCCGGACAGCCTATGGCTACACCTTC. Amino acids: CASSTRTAYGYTF.

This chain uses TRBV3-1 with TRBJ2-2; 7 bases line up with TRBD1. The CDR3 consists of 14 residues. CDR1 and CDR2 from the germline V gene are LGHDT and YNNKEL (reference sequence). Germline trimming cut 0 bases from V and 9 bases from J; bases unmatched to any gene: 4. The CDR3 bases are TGTGCCAGCAGCCAAGAGTTGAGGGGGCGGGAGCTGTTTTTT. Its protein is CASSQELRGRELFF.

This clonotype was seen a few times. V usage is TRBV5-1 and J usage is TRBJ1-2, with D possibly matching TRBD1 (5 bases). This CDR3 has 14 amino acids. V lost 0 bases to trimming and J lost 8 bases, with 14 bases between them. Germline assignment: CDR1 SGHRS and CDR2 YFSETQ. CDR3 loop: CASSLGAEGRGYTF. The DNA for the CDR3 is TGCGCCAGCAGCTTGGGAGCAGAGGGACGGGGCTACACCTTC. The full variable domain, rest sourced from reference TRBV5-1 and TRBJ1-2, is KAGVTQTPRYLIKTRGQQVTLSCSPISGHRSVSWYQQTPGQGLQFLFEYFSETQRNKGNFPGRFSGRQFSNSRSEMNVSTLELGDSALYLCASSLGAEGRGYTFGSGTRLTVV.

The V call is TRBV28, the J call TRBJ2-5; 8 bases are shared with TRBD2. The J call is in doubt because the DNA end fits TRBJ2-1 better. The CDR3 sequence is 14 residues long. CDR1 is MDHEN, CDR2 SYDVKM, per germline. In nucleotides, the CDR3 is TGTGCCAGCACCAGACGAGCGGGAGTTAATGAGCAGTTCTTC. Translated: CASTRRAGVNEQFF.

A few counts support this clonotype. The CDR3 DNA is TGTGCCAGTAGTATAGATCCAGCAGGGATGAAGCATTTT. Encoded protein: CASSIDPAGMKHF. The V gene is TRBV19, the J gene TRBJ1-5, with a weak D call TRBD1 (5 bases). This CDR3 comprises 13 residues. With 0 bases removed from V and 14 bases from J, the gap between germline ends came to 14 bases. Germline V CDR1 and CDR2: LNHDA, SQIVND (reference sequence).

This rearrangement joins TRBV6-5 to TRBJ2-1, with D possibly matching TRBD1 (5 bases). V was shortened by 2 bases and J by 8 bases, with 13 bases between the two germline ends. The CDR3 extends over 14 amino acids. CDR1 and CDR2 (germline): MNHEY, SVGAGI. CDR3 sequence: CASSYTGLRDEQFF. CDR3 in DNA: TGTGCCAGCAGTTACACAGGCCTTCGGGATGAGCAGTTCTTC.

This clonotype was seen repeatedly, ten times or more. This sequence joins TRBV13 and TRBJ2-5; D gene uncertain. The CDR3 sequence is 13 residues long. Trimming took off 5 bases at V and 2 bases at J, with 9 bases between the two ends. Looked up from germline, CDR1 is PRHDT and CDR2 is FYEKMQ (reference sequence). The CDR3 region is CASSLDGQETQYF. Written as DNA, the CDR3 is TGTGCCAGCAGCCTCGACGGACAAGAGACCCAGTACTTC.

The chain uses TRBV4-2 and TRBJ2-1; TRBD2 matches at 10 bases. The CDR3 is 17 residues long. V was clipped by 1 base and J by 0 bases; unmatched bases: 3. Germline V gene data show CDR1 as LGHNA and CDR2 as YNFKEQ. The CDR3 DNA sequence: TGTGCCAGCAGCCAAGTACTAGCGGGAAGCTCCTACAATGAGCAGTTCTTC. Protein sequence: CASSQVLAGSSYNEQFF.